The rows below give T cell receptor beta chains drawn from one sample of a study of blood T cells in healthy people across ages. In TCRdb, the 5' RACE reads were re-called with MiXCR into one record per CDR3 protein. This table has roughly 640,000 distinct CDR3 sequences, approximately 30% appearing once. Specimen: blood. Receptors were obtained from a woman at least 80 years old in good health. Both conserved end residues are part of each CDR3. Each record gives: D gene, V gene, clone size, J gene, CDR3 protein, CDR3 DNA. The D gene is left open where the match is weak. The size entry is marked missing in some rows and otherwise reads once, few, many or a size class.

d_gene: -
v_gene: TRBV12-3/TRBV12-4
abundance: -
j_gene: TRBJ2-3
CDR3aa: CASSGRRGGVITDTQYF
CDR3nt: TGTGCCAGCAGTGGGCGGAGGGGGGGAGTGATCACAGATACGCAGTATTTT

d_gene: -
v_gene: TRBV7-2
abundance: many
j_gene: TRBJ2-5
CDR3aa: CASSFGTLQETQYF
CDR3nt: TGTGCCAGCAGCTTTGGGACTTTACAAGAGACCCAGTACTTC

d_gene: TRBD1
v_gene: TRBV10-3
abundance: many
j_gene: TRBJ2-2
CDR3aa: CAIRGQGGGTGELFF
CDR3nt: TGTGCCATCAGAGGACAGGGTGGAGGGACCGGGGAGCTGTTTTTT

d_gene: TRBD1
v_gene: TRBV20-1
abundance: -
j_gene: TRBJ2-7
CDR3aa: CSAIRDRSYEQYF
CDR3nt: TGCAGTGCTATTCGGGACAGATCCTACGAGCAGTACTTC

d_gene: -
v_gene: TRBV6-6
abundance: -
j_gene: TRBJ1-1
CDR3aa: CARSYQQGTEAFF
CDR3nt: TGTGCCCGCAGTTATCAACAGGGAACTGAAGCTTTCTTT

d_gene: TRBD1
v_gene: TRBV2
abundance: -
j_gene: TRBJ1-2
CDR3aa: CASSPTGEDGYGYTF
CDR3nt: TGTGCCAGCAGTCCGACAGGGGAGGATGGCTATGGCTACACCTTC

d_gene: -
v_gene: TRBV4-1
abundance: -
j_gene: TRBJ2-7
CDR3aa: CASSQVNMGLIDEQYF
CDR3nt: TGCGCCAGCAGCCAAGTTAACATGGGTTTAATCGACGAGCAGTACTTC

d_gene: TRBD1
v_gene: TRBV7-4
abundance: few
j_gene: TRBJ1-5
CDR3aa: CASRPKSTGQGARHNQPQHF
CDR3nt: TGTGCCAGCAGACCTAAGAGTACCGGACAGGGGGCTCGGCACAATCAGCCCCAGCATTTT

d_gene: -
v_gene: TRBV20-1
abundance: many
j_gene: TRBJ2-1
CDR3aa: CSVQSGLRYNEQFF
CDR3nt: TGCAGTGTCCAGTCCGGACTCCGCTACAATGAGCAGTTCTTC

d_gene: -
v_gene: TRBV5-5
abundance: many
j_gene: TRBJ2-3
CDR3aa: CASSLAADTDTQYF
CDR3nt: TGTGCCAGCAGCTTGGCGGCAGATACAGATACGCAGTATTTT

d_gene: -
v_gene: TRBV27
abundance: many
j_gene: TRBJ2-3
CDR3aa: CASSPEGVRSTDTQYF
CDR3nt: TGTGCCAGCAGTCCGGAGGGGGTTAGAAGCACAGATACGCAGTATTTT

d_gene: TRBD1
v_gene: TRBV5-1
abundance: many
j_gene: TRBJ2-5
CDR3aa: CASSLTRTGGEEQYF
CDR3nt: TGCGCCAGCAGCTTAACCCGGACAGGGGGCGAAGAGCAGTACTTC

d_gene: -
v_gene: TRBV7-2
abundance: few
j_gene: TRBJ1-1
CDR3aa: CASSTKGGMNTEAFF
CDR3nt: TGTGCCAGCAGTACAAAGGGGGGAATGAACACTGAAGCTTTCTTT

d_gene: TRBD1
v_gene: TRBV20-1
abundance: -
j_gene: TRBJ2-3
CDR3aa: CSADRGGLSDTQYF
CDR3nt: TGCAGTGCGGATAGAGGGGGCTTGTCAGATACGCAGTATTTT

d_gene: TRBD2
v_gene: TRBV20-1
abundance: few
j_gene: TRBJ2-1
CDR3aa: CSARREGPGNEQFF
CDR3nt: TGCAGTGCTAGAAGGGAGGGCCCGGGGAATGAGCAGTTCTTC

d_gene: -
v_gene: TRBV6-5
abundance: few
j_gene: TRBJ2-2
CDR3aa: CASSRTGTTGELFF
CDR3nt: TGTGCCAGCAGTCGAACAGGCACGACCGGGGAGCTGTTTTTT

d_gene: TRBD2
v_gene: TRBV4-2
abundance: many
j_gene: TRBJ2-4
CDR3aa: CASSQVPSGGIKNIQYF
CDR3nt: TGTGCCAGCAGCCAAGTGCCTAGCGGGGGAATCAAAAACATTCAGTACTTC

d_gene: TRBD1
v_gene: TRBV7-2
abundance: many
j_gene: TRBJ1-1
CDR3aa: CASSSSTGGTEAFF
CDR3nt: TGTGCCAGCAGCTCTAGTACAGGGGGCACTGAAGCTTTCTTT